This TCR beta chain was recovered during a study of cytomegalovirus exposure and HLA in healthy donors. The PCR had 60 Vbeta and 13 Jbeta primers. TCRdb's copy holds only in-frame clones and misses some; the assay was immunoSEQ multiplex PCR. The sample holds 150,000 or so clones, just over 75% seen once. Overall study findings and caveats: In a later analysis, TCR association rates varied by HLA locus: DRB1 most, HLA-C fewest. TCR beta sequences reportedly predicted the HLA-A and HLA-B alleles of most subjects accurately. As a later analysis showed, a missense DCLRE1C variant was linked to trimming of TCR beta V- and J-genes.

The CDR3 is 15 residues long. J was trimmed by 5 bases and V by 6 bases; bases with no gene match: 8. Per germline, CDR1 MNHEY and CDR2 SVGAGI. Concerning this clone itself: Its matching antigen is unknown.

The sequenced sample was PBMCs. The sequence came from a woman aged 40-49 years in good health and CMV-seronegative. V is TRBV6-5 and J is TRBJ2-1, with 9 bases fitting TRBD1. The DNA of the CDR3 is TGTGCCAGCAGCCCTTTACAGGGGGCGCACAATGAGCAGTTCTTC. Translated, it gives CASSPLQGAHNEQFF.